These 10 T cell receptor beta chains originate from one sample sequenced in a study of cytomegalovirus exposure and HLA in healthy donors. Use of 60 Vbeta and 13 Jbeta primers characterized the PCR. Generated by immunoSEQ multiplex PCR, the TCRdb table keeps only in-frame clones and is missing some. The table includes 120,000 or so clones, around 70% detected once. Material: PBMCs. The source is a man younger than 45 in good health and CMV-seropositive.

The chain couples TRBV7-6 to TRBJ2-6; the match to TRBD1 covers 9 bases. The CDR3 covers 17 residues. Trimming cost V 5 bases and J 0 bases; bases outside gene matches: 5. CDR1 is SGHVS and CDR2 is FNYEAQ in the germline V gene. This CDR3 reads CASSMGQGNSGANVLTF. Written as DNA, the CDR3 is TGTGCCAGCAGCATGGGACAGGGTAACTCTGGGGCCAACGTCCTGACTTTC.

The CDR3 sequence is CASSSPLAGNQETQYF. The CDR3 DNA reads as TGTGCCAGCAGCTCCCCGCTAGCGGGGAATCAAGAGACCCAGTACTTC. The chain combines TRBV12-1 with TRBJ2-5; the D call TRBD2 from the table was never checked on the DNA. TRBV12-1 has pseudogene status. The CDR3 covers 16 residues.

Here the CDR3 DNA reads TGTGCCAGCAGCTTAGAAGGATCAGGTATGTGGAACACTGAAGCTTTCTTT. It encodes CASSLEGSGMWNTEAFF. The V gene is TRBV7-9, the J gene TRBJ1-1, with no clear D. V lost 1 base to trimming and J lost 1 base, with 16 bases between them. The CDR3 totals 17 residues. CDR1 and CDR2 (germline): SEHNR, FQNEAQ (reference sequence). The complete variable domain, with remaining parts taken from reference TRBV7-9 and TRBJ1-1, reads DTGVSQNPRHKITKRGQNVTFRCDPISEHNRLYWYRQTLGQGPEFLTYFQNEAQLEKSRLLSDRFSAERPKGSFSTLEIQRTEQGDSAMYLCASSLEGSGMWNTEAFFGQGTRLTVV.

The sample holds a few counts of this clone. Other DNA sequences in the sample encode the same CDR3. V is TRBV5-6 and J is TRBJ2-7, with 9 bases identical to TRBD1. The junction had 19 bases not matched to a gene; V was cut back by 4 bases and J by 2 bases. This CDR3 contains 19 residues. Germline CDR1 reads SGHDT; CDR2 reads YYEEEE. The CDR3 DNA reads as TGTGCCAGCAGCCAAGAAACCGTTCTCGGGACAGGGACGGCCTACGAGCAGTACTTC. Protein product: CASSQETVLGTGTAYEQYF.

This clone was counted between two and nine times. The chain combines TRBV7-9 with TRBJ1-1; a possible D gene is TRBD1 (5 bases). The germline V gene has CDR1 SEHNR and CDR2 FQNEAQ (reference sequence). The CDR3 has 13 amino acids. V dropped 1 base and J dropped 3 bases, with 6 bases sitting between them. CDR3 sequence reads: CASSLEGDTEAFF. CDR3 DNA: TGTGCCAGCAGCTTAGAAGGGGACACTGAAGCTTTCTTT.

The sample holds one count of this clone. This sequence joins TRBV5-8 and TRBJ2-6; the match to TRBD1 covers 7 bases. The V gene's germline CDR1 is SGHTS and CDR2 YDEGEE. CDR3 length: 17 residues. With 8 bases clipped from V and 0 bases from J, the junction kept 11 bases outside the gene matches. The CDR3 DNA reads as TGTGCCAGTCGACGAGCAGGGGGTTCCTCTGGGGCCAACGTCCTGACTTTC. Translation gives CASRRAGGSSGANVLTF.

This clone was counted once. The V call is TRBV7-2, the J call TRBJ2-5; a weak D match, TRBD2 (6 bases). The CDR3 loop spans 13 amino acids. CDR1 is SGHTA and CDR2 is FQGNSA in the germline V gene. Deletions cut 5 bases from V and 1 base from J, with 8 bases between. The CDR3 nucleotides read TGTGCCAGCAGCGGAGGGTTCCAAGAGACCCAGTACTTC. Translated: CASSGGFQETQYF.

The V call is TRBV7-6, the J call TRBJ1-1, with 9 positions matching TRBD1. Germline V CDR1 and CDR2: SGHVS, FNYEAQ. There are 14 residues in the CDR3. V lost 5 bases to trimming and J lost 2 bases; unmatched junction nucleotides: 3. The CDR3 DNA reads TGTGCCAGCAGCCGAACAGGGGGCAACACTGAAGCTTTCTTT. Protein product: CASSRTGGNTEAFF.

The genes are TRBV9 and TRBJ1-1; D remains ambiguous. The CDR3 extends over 14 amino acids. Germline lookup yields CDR1 SGDLS and CDR2 YYNGEE. Between the trimmed V and J ends, which lost 0 bases and 1 base, there was a span of 7 bases. For the CDR3, the DNA is TGTGCCAGCAGCGTAGCTTTCGGGAACACTGAAGCTTTCTTT. Protein sequence: CASSVAFGNTEAFF. Looking up the rest from reference TRBV9 and TRBJ1-1 gives the full variable domain: DSGVTQTPKHLITATGQRVTLRCSPRSGDLSVYWYQQSLDQGLQFLIQYYNGEERAKGNILERFSAQQFPDLHSELNLSSLELGDSALYFCASSVAFGNTEAFFGQGTRLTVV.

This sequence joins TRBV27 and TRBJ2-7; 10 positions agree with TRBD1. Trimming at V came to 6 bases and at J to 3 bases, leaving 8 bases not matched to a gene. From germline, CDR1 is MNHEY and CDR2 SMNVEV (reference sequence). The CDR3 runs 15 residues. The CDR3 DNA sequence: TGTGCCAGCAGCCACCCCCGGGACAGGGGCTACGAGCAGTACTTC. Amino acid sequence: CASSHPRDRGYEQYF.